Each of the 15 T cell receptor beta chains below was sequenced from the same sample in a study of cytomegalovirus exposure and HLA in healthy donors. The PCR had 60 Vbeta and 13 Jbeta primers. Sequencing was performed with immunoSEQ multiplex PCR; in TCRdb, only in-frame clones are kept and a portion is missing. The sample has 150,000 or so clones, 77% seen once. Input material: PBMCs. The receptors stem from a male donor in good health and CMV-seronegative.

This sequence joins TRBV5-1 and TRBJ2-7; 8 positions match TRBD1. The V gene's germline CDR1 is SGHRS and CDR2 YFSETQ. Losses at the gene ends were 2 bases for V and 2 bases for J; bases not matched to a gene: 6. The CDR3 runs to 15 residues. The DNA for the CDR3 is TGCGCCAGCAGCTTCCGACAGGGGCCTGCCTACGAGCAGTACTTC. Residues: CASSFRQGPAYEQYF.

The chain uses TRBV5-1 and TRBJ1-2; D is ambiguous. V dropped 4 bases and J dropped 5 bases, with 15 bases sitting between them. Germline values: CDR1 SGHRS, CDR2 YFSETQ. There are 14 residues in the CDR3. In DNA form, the CDR3 reads TGCGCCAGCAGCCCCGGTGGCCGAGGATATGGCTACACCTTC. Encoded protein: CASSPGGRGYGYTF.

V usage is TRBV15 and J usage is TRBJ1-5, with TRBD1 as a possible D gene (5 bases). The CDR3 spans 14 residues. The germline V gene has CDR1 LNHNV and CDR2 YYDKDF (reference sequence). Deletions cut 1 base from V and 9 bases from J, with 13 bases between. The DNA of the CDR3 is TGTGCCACCAGCAGAGTACTGACAGATCCGCCCCAGCATTTT. Its protein product is CATSRVLTDPPQHF. The variable domain in full, completed from reference TRBV15 and TRBJ1-5, reads DAMVIQNPRYQVTQFGKPVTLSCSQTLNHNVMYWYQQKSSQAPKLLFHYYDKDFNNEADTPDNFQSRRPNTSFCFLDIRSPGLGDTAMYLCATSRVLTDPPQHFGDGTRLSIL.

This chain connects TRBV5-1 to TRBJ1-3; 7 bases are shared with TRBD1. This CDR3 has 16 residues. CDR1 and CDR2 (germline): SGHRS, YFSETQ. The V and J ends lost 0 bases and 0 bases, in that order; junction bases with no gene match: 3. The CDR3 loop reads CASSLATGFSGNTIYF. CDR3 in DNA: TGCGCCAGCAGCTTGGCGACAGGGTTCTCTGGAAACACCATATATTTT.

This clone was seen just once. The chain carries TRBV5-6 and TRBJ1-5, with 7 bases aligning to TRBD1. The ends lost 2 bases at V and 7 bases at J; junction bases unmatched: 9. This CDR3 spans 15 amino acids. Per germline, CDR1 SGHDT and CDR2 YYEEEE. The CDR3 region is CASSFRGRGEQPQHF. The CDR3 DNA is TGTGCCAGCAGCTTCAGGGGCAGGGGGGAACAGCCCCAGCATTTT.

CDR3 coding DNA: TGTGCCAGCAGGTCCGGGCCGGGAGGAAACTACGAGCAGTACTTC. Translating it yields CASRSGPGGNYEQYF. The rearrangement joins TRBV6-1 to TRBJ2-7; the match to TRBD2 covers 7 bases. From germline, CDR1 is MNHNS and CDR2 SASEGT. Trimming took 6 bases from V and 3 from J; bases not matched to a gene: 11. The CDR3 runs to 15 residues.

This chain uses TRBV27 with TRBJ1-2; 8 bases are shared with TRBD1. Germline-derived CDR1 and CDR2 are MNHEY and SMNVEV (reference sequence). After removal of 5 bases from V and 4 bases from J, the junction contained 6 bases not matched to a gene. The CDR3 length is 14 residues. The CDR3 DNA sequence: TGTGCCAGCAGTCCGACAGGGGCGAGCTATGGCTACACCTTC. Its protein product is CASSPTGASYGYTF.

The rearrangement links TRBV4-3 to TRBJ2-3; possibly TRBD1 for D (5 bases). V shed 1 base and J shed 2 bases, with 10 bases lying between them. This CDR3 spans 15 amino acids. CDR1 is LGHNA and CDR2 is YSLEER in the germline V gene. The CDR3 spells CASSQGGSVTDTQYF. The CDR3 DNA sequence: TGCGCCAGCAGCCAAGGGGGCTCTGTCACAGATACGCAGTATTTT.

The chain uses TRBV18 and TRBJ1-5; no clear D gene. CDR3 length: 15 residues. Trimming removed 2 bases at V and 2 bases at J, with 10 bases between. CDR1 and CDR2 from the germline V gene are KGHSH and LQKENI. The CDR3 is CASSPFAHGNQPQHF. The CDR3 DNA sequence: TGTGCCAGCTCACCATTTGCGCACGGCAATCAGCCCCAGCATTTT.

The V and J genes are TRBV11-2 and TRBJ1-3, with D maybe TRBD1 (5 bases). Germline loops: CDR1 SGHAT, CDR2 FQNNGV. The V gene lost 5 bases and the J gene lost 4 bases, with 12 bases spanning the gap. The CDR3 is 14 amino acids. CDR3 bases: TGTGCCAGCAGCGCAGATAACAGGGGAAACACCATATATTTT. Protein product: CASSADNRGNTIYF.

V and J are TRBV29-1 and TRBJ2-7; 8 bases agree with TRBD1. CDR3 length equals 14 residues. After removal of 6 bases from V and 3 bases from J, the junction contained 10 bases not matched to a gene. The germline V gene encodes CDR1 SQVTM and CDR2 ANQGSEA. The CDR3 region has the DNA TGCAGCGTCCCAGGACAGGGCGAGGTCTACGAGCAGTACTTC. Its translation: CSVPGQGEVYEQYF.

The gene calls are TRBV14 and TRBJ1-1, with D possibly matching TRBD1 (5 bases). Germline lookup yields CDR1 SGHDN and CDR2 FVKESK. There are 16 residues in the CDR3. V was cut by 0 bases and J by 0 bases, with 11 bases left in between. The CDR3, as DNA: TGTGCCAGCAGCCAAGAACGGGGGAACATGAACACTGAAGCTTTCTTT. Its protein is CASSQERGNMNTEAFF.

The V and J genes are TRBV27 and TRBJ2-7; TRBD2 matches 7 bases. This CDR3 region has 16 residues. Trimming at V came to 6 bases and at J to 1 base, leaving 12 bases not matched to a gene. CDR1 MNHEY and CDR2 SMNVEV come from the germline V gene (reference sequence). The CDR3 is CASSRSRDYLSYEQYF. CDR3 in DNA: TGTGCCAGCAGCAGATCCCGGGACTACCTTTCCTACGAGCAGTACTTC.

The rearrangement joins TRBV10-3 to TRBJ1-6; 7 bases line up with TRBD1. This CDR3 contains 13 residues. The J segment lost 10 bases and the V segment lost 10 bases, leaving 10 bases of the junction unmatched. Germline loops: CDR1 ENHRY, CDR2 SYGVKD. The CDR3 here is CATKTGSSSPLHF. In DNA, the CDR3 is TGTGCCACCAAGACAGGGTCCAGCTCACCCCTCCACTTT.

V is TRBV6-1 and J is TRBJ1-2, with a weak D call TRBD1 (6 bases). V lost 4 bases, J lost 7 bases, and 13 bases lay in between. The CDR3 is 13 residues long. Per the germline V gene, CDR1 is MNHNS and CDR2 is SASEGT. The CDR3 DNA reads TGTGCCAGCAGTGTAACAGGGCCGGGTGGCTACACCTTC. Amino acid sequence: CASSVTGPGGYTF.